The 6 T cell receptor beta chains below come from one sample, sequenced in a study of T cell responses to AZD1222 COVID-19 vaccine. Here immunoSEQ multiplex PCR was the method, and the copy in TCRdb shows in-frame clones only, minus some. The sample lists approximately 110,000 clones, 80% to 90% occurring once. The sequences come from peripheral blood, collected on day 0 of AZD1222 vaccination. Receptors were obtained from an adult in good health.

The chain combines TRBV27 with TRBJ1-5, with a weak D call TRBD1 (5 bases). V was clipped by 3 bases and J by 9 bases, with 12 bases between them. Germline CDR1 is MNHEY and CDR2 is SMNVEV (reference sequence). The CDR3 spans 13 residues. The DNA for the CDR3 is TGTGCCAGCAGTTTCCGCTATGGGGGGCCCCAGCATTTT. This translates into CASSFRYGGPQHF.

The V gene is TRBV29-1, the J gene TRBJ1-6; no clear D. The V gene's germline CDR1 is SQVTM and CDR2 ANQGSEA. There are 12 residues in the CDR3. Trimming removed 6 bases from V and 7 bases from J, with 10 bases in between. CDR3 protein: CSVSDGNSPLHF. The DNA for the CDR3 is TGCAGCGTCTCGGACGGGAATTCACCCCTCCACTTT.

This chain uses TRBV4-1 with TRBJ2-4, with a tentative D call TRBD1 (6 bases). Germline V lookup: CDR1 MGHRA, CDR2 YSYEKL. Trimming pared 0 bases from V and 2 bases from J, leaving 14 bases between. The CDR3 runs 17 residues. The CDR3 protein is CASSQEGQGSTKNIQYF. Here the CDR3 DNA reads TGCGCCAGCAGCCAAGAGGGGCAGGGGTCAACCAAAAACATTCAGTACTTC.

The chain uses TRBV6-2 or TRBV6-3 and TRBJ2-1; weak D call: TRBD2 (6 bases). Looked up from germline, CDR1 is MNHEY and CDR2 is SVGEGT. V dropped 0 bases and J dropped 7 bases, with 16 bases sitting between them. CDR3 size: 16 residues. CDR3 amino acids: CASSYSPGGSNNEQFF. The CDR3 nucleotides are TGTGCCAGCAGTTACTCGCCAGGAGGGAGTAATAATGAGCAGTTCTTC.

The rearrangement uses TRBV18 and TRBJ2-5, with D unresolved. This CDR3 spans 14 amino acids. The V gene lost 3 bases and the J gene lost 3 bases, with 11 bases spanning the gap. Germline V lookup: CDR1 KGHSH, CDR2 LQKENI. CDR3 sequence (DNA): TGTGCCAGCTCACCGGTATTATCAGAAGAGACCCAGTACTTC. Its translation is CASSPVLSEETQYF.

Only one count was recorded for this clone. The gene calls are TRBV19 and TRBJ2-6; D may be TRBD1 or TRBD2 (5 bases each). CDR3 length equals 15 residues. Per germline, CDR1 LNHDA and CDR2 SQIVND (reference sequence). V lost 5 bases to trimming and J lost 2 bases, with 10 bases between them. CDR3 nucleotides: TGTGCCAGTAGTGGGACGGTGACTGGGGCCAACGTCCTGACTTTC. It yields the protein CASSGTVTGANVLTF.